This T cell receptor (beta chain) was obtained from a study of control samples from healthy donors and cancer patients. Method: immunoSEQ multiplex PCR; TCRdb's copy keeps in-frame clones and lacks some. The repertoire includes approximately 97,000 clones, around 81% of them detected once, and 15% to 20% sits in the top ten. The receptor was derived from a man aged 30-40 years in good health. Specimen: blood.

DNA of the CDR3: TGTGCCAGCAGTGTTGGGGCCAACGTCCTGACTTTC. It translates to CASSVGANVLTF. The chain joins TRBV25-1 to TRBJ2-6; D call uncertain. CDR1 and CDR2 (germline): MGHDK, SYGVNS. The CDR3 contains 12 residues. The V and J ends lost 4 bases and 3 bases respectively, with 1 base between them.